These 13 T cell receptor beta chains were sequenced from one sample in a study of blood T cells in healthy people across ages. Then a second PCR, running about 6 to 12 cycles, was carried out with a sample-barcoded 5' primer and a J-beta primer mix. TCRdb fed the 5' RACE reads into MiXCR, producing one record per CDR3 protein. The data hold about 650,000 distinct CDR3 sequences, with about a third observed a single time. The sequenced material came from blood. The receptors derive from a woman older than 75 in good health.

This clonotype was recorded at least ten times. This chain links TRBV20-1 with TRBJ2-1; a possible D gene is TRBD2 (5 bases). V was cut by 3 bases and J by 6 bases, with 9 bases left in between. CDR3 length: 12 residues. Germline values: CDR1 DFQATT, CDR2 SNEGSKA (reference sequence). CDR3 region: CSARRTSNEQFF. The DNA for the CDR3 is TGCAGTGCTAGGCGAACTAGCAATGAGCAGTTCTTC.

This clonotype was seen only a few times. This chain connects TRBV30 to TRBJ1-2, with D possibly matching TRBD1 (5 bases). Germline V gene sequence: CDR1 GTSNPN, CDR2 SVGIG (reference sequence). The ends were cut back, 5 bases at V and 4 bases at J, with 23 bases in the middle. The CDR3 spans 16 residues. DNA for the CDR3: TGTGCCTGGGCCATCTCGGGTGGGGCAACCAGCTATGGCTACACCTTC. It specifies CAWAISGGATSYGYTF.

The rearrangement joins TRBV28 to TRBJ2-5; TRBD2 agrees at 7 bases. Looked up from germline, CDR1 is MDHEN and CDR2 is SYDVKM. Losses at the gene ends were 6 bases for V and 5 bases for J; bases not matched to a gene: 9. This CDR3 contains 14 residues. The CDR3 DNA follows: TGTGCCAGCAGCGTCATGGGAGGGTGGGAGACCCAGTACTTC. The encoded protein is CASSVMGGWETQYF.

To note about this clonotype: This may come from a read error, since a much larger clone is one base off. Because the CDR3 is missing its conserved closing phenylalanine or tryptophan, this is likely a read error. This chain uses TRBV4-3 with TRBJ2-7; D not resolved. TRBJ2-5 explains the end of the DNA better; the J call may be wrong. The germline V gene encodes CDR1 LGHNA and CDR2 YSLEER. This CDR3 comprises 14 residues. The CDR3 loop reads CASSHRTSQETQYL. The CDR3 DNA is TGCGCCAGCAGCCATCGGACGTCGCAGGAGACCCAGTACCTC.

The chain employs TRBV4-1 and TRBJ2-2; 8 bases match TRBD1. This CDR3 spans 22 amino acids. With V trimmed by 0 bases and J by 0 bases, 18 bases remained unmatched. Germline V lookup: CDR1 MGHRA, CDR2 YSYEKL. This CDR3 reads CASSQEMATGTGVFPNTGELFF. CDR3 sequence (DNA): TGCGCCAGCAGCCAAGAAATGGCAACCGGGACAGGAGTATTCCCGAACACCGGGGAGCTGTTTTTT.

The chain uses TRBV7-9 and TRBJ1-1; D is unresolved. Trimming shortened V by 5 bases and J by 4 bases, and 17 bases separated the two germline ends. The CDR3 contains 15 residues. CDR1 is SEHNR and CDR2 is FQNEAQ in the germline V gene (reference sequence). The CDR3 protein is CASSGREAGGTEAFF. The CDR3 bases are TGTGCCAGCAGCGGACGTGAGGCGGGCGGCACTGAAGCTTTCTTT.

V usage is TRBV12-3 or TRBV12-4 and J usage is TRBJ1-1; D remains ambiguous. This CDR3 contains 13 residues. Trimming removed 0 bases at V and 4 bases at J, with 6 bases between. This CDR3 reads CASSLAVATEAFF. CDR3 coding DNA: TGTGCCAGCAGTTTAGCAGTTGCCACTGAAGCTTTCTTT.

A note on this clonotype: Since a much larger clone is just one base distant, this may be a read error. The chain recombines TRBV7-9 with TRBJ2-3; D possibly uses TRBD1 or TRBD2 (5 bases each). Germline assignment: CDR1 SEHNR and CDR2 FQNEAQ (reference sequence). The CDR3 length is 16 residues. V shed 5 bases and J shed 0 bases, with 15 bases lying between them. The CDR3 reads CASSPGTILSTDTQYF. CDR3 nucleotides: TGTGCCAGCAGCCCCGGGACGATCTTGAGCACAGATACGCAGTATTTT.

This clonotype was observed many times. The V and J genes are TRBV20-1 and TRBJ1-2; 9 bases are shared with TRBD1. The germline CDR1 and CDR2 sequences are DFQATT and SNEGSKA (reference sequence). With V trimmed by 3 bases and J by 8 bases, 10 bases remained unmatched. The CDR3 is 14 amino acids. Here the CDR3 reads CSASVRTGAGGYTF. CDR3 DNA: TGCAGTGCTAGTGTACGGACAGGGGCAGGAGGCTACACCTTC.

J is TRBJ2-1 and V is TRBV7-2; D may be TRBD1 (5 bases). CDR3 length: 15 residues. The germline V gene encodes CDR1 SGHTA and CDR2 FQGNSA. Deletions cut 5 bases from V and 0 bases from J, with 11 bases between. The CDR3, as DNA: TGTGCCAGCAGCCCCCTGCAGGGCTCCTACAATGAGCAGTTCTTC. It is translated as CASSPLQGSYNEQFF.

This clonotype was found many times. This chain joins TRBV2 and TRBJ2-1; 9 bases fit TRBD2. V was pared by 7 bases and J by 5 bases, with 9 bases of the junction left unmatched. CDR3 length equals 15 residues. Germline CDR1 is SNHLY and CDR2 is FYNNEI. Here the CDR3 DNA reads TGTGCCAGCACCCTTAGCGGGGGAAGGGACAATGAGCAGTTCTTC. Protein product: CASTLSGGRDNEQFF.

This clonotype occurred many times. The V call is TRBV25-1, the J call TRBJ1-4; 8 bases map to TRBD1. The CDR3 runs to 13 residues. V was pared by 6 bases and J by 8 bases, with 5 bases of the junction left unmatched. Germline V gene sequence: CDR1 MGHDK, CDR2 SYGVNS. The CDR3: CASRDRVEEKLFF. The CDR3 DNA reads TGTGCCAGCAGGGACAGGGTTGAGGAAAAACTGTTTTTT.

This clonotype occurred many times. The chain combines TRBV10-3 with TRBJ1-2, with D perhaps TRBD1 (6 bases). The CDR3 runs 13 residues. CDR1 ENHRY and CDR2 SYGVKD come from the germline V gene. V dropped 4 bases and J dropped 11 bases, with 17 bases sitting between them. Here the CDR3 DNA reads TGTGCCATCAGTGGAACGACAGGCGAGTCTTACACCTTC. This codes for CAISGTTGESYTF.